This TCR beta chain was obtained from a study of shared clonotypes between healthy human individuals. Between the trimmed V and J ends, which lost 2 bases and 0 bases, there was a span of 11 bases. The CDR3 sequence is 16 residues long. In germline, CDR1 is MNHNS, CDR2 SASEGT. Note on this clone: The antigen remains undetermined.

Every immunoSEQ plate was one replicate of a subset's evenly spread DNA. Sequenced by immunoSEQ multiplex PCR; TCRdb stores in-frame clones only, minus some. Found here are about 520,000 clones, about 84% of them singletons; the top ten hold roughly 12%. Findings and caveats of the study: The genetic and exposure-history diversity represented was limited by few donors.

Healthy HIV-negative adults without recent acute infections or vaccinations served as donors. The clonotype originates from a woman between 35 and 50 years old in good health. Some clones in this sample may be carry-over from other donors' samples. V gene TRBV6-1 combines with J gene TRBJ1-5; D gene unclear. Material: PBMCs. CDR3 bases: TGTGCCAGCAGTGAAAATGTAGTCTCTAGCAATCAGCCCCAGCATTTT. It translates to CASSENVVSSNQPQHF.